The sequence of this T cell receptor (beta chain) was determined in a study of cytomegalovirus exposure and HLA in healthy donors. Overall study results and limits: Later, TCR association rates were found to vary by HLA locus, highest for DRB1 and lowest for HLA-C. Among the CMV-associated chains, three were confirmed in vitro as specific for CMV antigens. Reports showed the classifier diagnosing cytomegalovirus status with high specificity and sensitivity.

This clone was seen just once. Its antigen is currently unknown. This CDR3 spans 13 amino acids. The germline V gene encodes CDR1 LGHNA and CDR2 YNFKEQ. Trimming cost V 4 bases and J 4 bases, with 8 bases left between them. Primers for the PCR totalled 60 Vbeta and 13 Jbeta. TCRdb keeps only in-frame clones here, not all; method: immunoSEQ multiplex PCR. The sample has just over 150,000 clones; approximately 84% are singletons. This receptor was identified in a woman under 30 in good health and CMV-seronegative. Input material: PBMCs. The chain employs TRBV4-2 and TRBJ2-1, with D possibly being TRBD2 (5 bases). The CDR3 bases are TGTGCCAGCAGCCGGGGAGCTTACAATGAGCAGTTCTTC. This encodes CASSRGAYNEQFF.